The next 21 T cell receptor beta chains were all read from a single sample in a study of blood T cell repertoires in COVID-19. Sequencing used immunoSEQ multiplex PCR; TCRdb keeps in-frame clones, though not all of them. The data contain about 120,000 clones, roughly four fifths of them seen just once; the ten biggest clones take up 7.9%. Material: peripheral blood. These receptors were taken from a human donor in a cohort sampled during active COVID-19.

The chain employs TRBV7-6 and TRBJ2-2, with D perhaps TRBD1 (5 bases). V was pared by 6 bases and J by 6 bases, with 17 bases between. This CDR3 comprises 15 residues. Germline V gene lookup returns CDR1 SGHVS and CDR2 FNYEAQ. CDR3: CASSPPGLGAGELFF. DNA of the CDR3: TGTGCCAGCAGTCCGCCAGGGTTAGGTGCCGGGGAGCTGTTTTTT.

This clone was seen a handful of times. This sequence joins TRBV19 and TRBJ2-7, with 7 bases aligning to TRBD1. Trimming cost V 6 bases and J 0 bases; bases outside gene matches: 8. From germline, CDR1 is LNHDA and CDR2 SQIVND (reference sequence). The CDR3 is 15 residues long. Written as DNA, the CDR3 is TGTGCCAGTAGCGCCGAACAGGGGATCTCCTACGAGCAGTACTTC. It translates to CASSAEQGISYEQYF.

CDR3 bases: TGTGCCAGCAGCTTGGTTTGGACAGGGGCAACTGAAGCTTTCTTT. It specifies CASSLVWTGATEAFF. The V gene is TRBV5-6, the J gene TRBJ1-1; 9 bases are a match to TRBD1. Germline V gene lookup returns CDR1 SGHDT and CDR2 YYEEEE. The V and J ends lost 0 bases and 5 bases, in that order; junction bases with no gene match: 5. The CDR3 has 15 amino acids.

The CDR3 sequence: CASSVGSGGGEQYF. DNA for the CDR3: TGTGCCAGCAGCGTAGGCAGCGGGGGAGGAGAGCAGTACTTC. The chain joins TRBV9 to TRBJ2-7, with 8 bases that match TRBD2. CDR3 length equals 14 residues. V shed 0 bases, J shed 7 bases, and the junction held 6 bases outside the gene matches. Germline-derived CDR1 and CDR2 are SGDLS and YYNGEE. The complete variable domain, with remaining parts taken from reference TRBV9 and TRBJ2-7, reads DSGVTQTPKHLITATGQRVTLRCSPRSGDLSVYWYQQSLDQGLQFLIQYYNGEERAKGNILERFSAQQFPDLHSELNLSSLELGDSALYFCASSVGSGGGEQYFGPGTRLTVT.

CDR3 DNA sequence: TGTGCCAGCAGCCCCCTCCGGGACAGGGACGGCTACACCTTC. Amino acid sequence: CASSPLRDRDGYTF. V is TRBV7-6 and J is TRBJ1-2; 9 nucleotides match TRBD1. Germline V gives CDR1 SGHVS, CDR2 FNYEAQ. The CDR3 totals 14 residues. V shed 5 bases, J shed 8 bases, and the junction held 9 bases outside the gene matches.

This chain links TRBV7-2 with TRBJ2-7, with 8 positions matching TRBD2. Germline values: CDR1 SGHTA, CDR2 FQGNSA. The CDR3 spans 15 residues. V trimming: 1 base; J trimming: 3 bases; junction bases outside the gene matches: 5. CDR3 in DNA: TGTGCCAGCAGCTTAGGGGTAGCGGGGTTCTACGAGCAGTACTTC. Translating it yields CASSLGVAGFYEQYF. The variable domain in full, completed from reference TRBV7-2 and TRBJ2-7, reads GAGVSQSPSNKVTEKGKDVELRCDPISGHTALYWYRQSLGQGLEFLIYFQGNSAPDKSGLPSDRFSAERTGGSVSTLTIQRTQQEDSAVYLCASSLGVAGFYEQYFGPGTRLTVT.

As DNA, the CDR3 is TGCGCCAGCAGCCGCAGGGAGAACACTGAAGCTTTCTTT. It codes for CASSRRENTEAFF. The chain recombines TRBV5-1 with TRBJ1-1, with D perhaps matching TRBD1 (5 bases). Germline lookup yields CDR1 SGHRS and CDR2 YFSETQ. This CDR3 is built from 13 residues. The V gene lost 4 bases and the J gene lost 1 base, with 8 bases spanning the gap.

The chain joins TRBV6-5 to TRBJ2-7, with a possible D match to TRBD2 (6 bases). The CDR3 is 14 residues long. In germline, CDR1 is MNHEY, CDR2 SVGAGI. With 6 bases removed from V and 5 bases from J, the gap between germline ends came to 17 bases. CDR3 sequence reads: CASSYPGLHDEQYF. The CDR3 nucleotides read TGTGCCAGCAGCTACCCGGGACTTCACGACGAGCAGTACTTC.

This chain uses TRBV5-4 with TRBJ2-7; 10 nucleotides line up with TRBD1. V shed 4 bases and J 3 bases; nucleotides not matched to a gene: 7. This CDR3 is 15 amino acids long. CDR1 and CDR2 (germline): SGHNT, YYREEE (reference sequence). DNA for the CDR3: TGTGCCAGCAGCCATGACAGGGGGCGCCGCTACGAGCAGTACTTC. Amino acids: CASSHDRGRRYEQYF.

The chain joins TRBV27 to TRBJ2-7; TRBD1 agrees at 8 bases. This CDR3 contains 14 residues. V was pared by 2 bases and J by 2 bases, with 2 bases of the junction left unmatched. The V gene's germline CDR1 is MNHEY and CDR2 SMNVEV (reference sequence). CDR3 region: CASSLLRGPYEQYF. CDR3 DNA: TGTGCCAGCAGTTTACTCAGGGGGCCCTACGAGCAGTACTTC.

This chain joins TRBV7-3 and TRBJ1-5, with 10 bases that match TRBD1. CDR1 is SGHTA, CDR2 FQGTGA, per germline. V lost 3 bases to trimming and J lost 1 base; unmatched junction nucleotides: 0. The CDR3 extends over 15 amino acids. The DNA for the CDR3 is TGTGCCAGCAGCTTGACAGGGGGCAGCAATCAGCCCCAGCATTTT. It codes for CASSLTGGSNQPQHF.

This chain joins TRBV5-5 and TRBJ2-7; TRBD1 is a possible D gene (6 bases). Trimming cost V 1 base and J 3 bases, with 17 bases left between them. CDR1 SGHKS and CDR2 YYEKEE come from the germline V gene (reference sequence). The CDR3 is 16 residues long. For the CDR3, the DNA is TGTGCCAGCAGCTTGAGTTCCGGGACACCAGGCTACGAGCAGTACTTC. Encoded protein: CASSLSSGTPGYEQYF.

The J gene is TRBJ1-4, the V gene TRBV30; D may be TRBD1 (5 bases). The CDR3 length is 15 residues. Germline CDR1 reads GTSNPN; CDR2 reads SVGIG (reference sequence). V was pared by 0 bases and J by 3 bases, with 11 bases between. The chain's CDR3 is CAWSVAGLANEKLFF. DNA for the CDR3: TGTGCCTGGAGTGTAGCGGGGCTAGCTAATGAAAAACTGTTTTTT.

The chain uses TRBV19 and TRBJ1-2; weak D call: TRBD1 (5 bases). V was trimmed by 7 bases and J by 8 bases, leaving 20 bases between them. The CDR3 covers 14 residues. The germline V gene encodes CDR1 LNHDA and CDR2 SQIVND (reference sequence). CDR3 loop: CASTQAGPGMGYTF. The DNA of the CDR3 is TGTGCCAGTACTCAGGCGGGGCCAGGGATGGGCTACACCTTC.

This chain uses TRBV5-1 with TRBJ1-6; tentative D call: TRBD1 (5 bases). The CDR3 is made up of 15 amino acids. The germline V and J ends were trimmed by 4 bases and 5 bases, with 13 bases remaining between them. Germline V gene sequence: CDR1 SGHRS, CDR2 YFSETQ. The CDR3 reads CASSLGGANNSPLHF. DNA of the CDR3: TGCGCCAGCAGCCTAGGTGGGGCGAATAATTCACCCCTCCACTTT.

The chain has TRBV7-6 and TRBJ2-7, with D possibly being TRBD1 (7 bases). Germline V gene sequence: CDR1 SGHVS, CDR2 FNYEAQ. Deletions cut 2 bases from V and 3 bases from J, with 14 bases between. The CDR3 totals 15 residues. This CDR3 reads CASSLSRGQNYEQYF. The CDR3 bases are TGTGCCAGCAGCTTATCGCGGGGACAGAACTACGAGCAGTACTTC.

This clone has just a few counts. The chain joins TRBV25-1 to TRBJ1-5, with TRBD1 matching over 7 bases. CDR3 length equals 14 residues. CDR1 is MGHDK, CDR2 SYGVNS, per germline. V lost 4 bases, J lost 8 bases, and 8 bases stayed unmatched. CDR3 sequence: CASSADRAGEPQHF. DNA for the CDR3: TGTGCCAGCAGTGCCGACAGGGCCGGCGAGCCCCAGCATTTT.

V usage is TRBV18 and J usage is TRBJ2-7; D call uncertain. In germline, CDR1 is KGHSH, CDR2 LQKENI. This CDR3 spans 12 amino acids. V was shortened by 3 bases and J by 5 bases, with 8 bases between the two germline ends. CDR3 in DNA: TGTGCCAGCTCACCCCGTCGGGACGAGCAGTACTTC. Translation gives CASSPRRDEQYF. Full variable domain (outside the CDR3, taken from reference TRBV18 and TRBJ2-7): NAGVMQNPRHLVRRRGQEARLRCSPMKGHSHVYWYRQLPEEGLKFMVYLQKENIIDESGMPKERFSAEFPKEGPSILRIQQVVRGDSAAYFCASSPRRDEQYFGPGTRLTVT.

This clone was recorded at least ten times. This chain's CDR3 is CASSQEVTGGGGYTF. Here the CDR3 DNA reads TGCGCCAGCAGCCAAGAGGTTACGGGGGGTGGAGGCTACACCTTC. The chain recombines TRBV4-1 with TRBJ1-2; D perhaps matches TRBD1 (5 bases). V was clipped by 0 bases and J by 8 bases, with 16 bases between them. Per germline, CDR1 MGHRA and CDR2 YSYEKL. The CDR3 has 15 amino acids.

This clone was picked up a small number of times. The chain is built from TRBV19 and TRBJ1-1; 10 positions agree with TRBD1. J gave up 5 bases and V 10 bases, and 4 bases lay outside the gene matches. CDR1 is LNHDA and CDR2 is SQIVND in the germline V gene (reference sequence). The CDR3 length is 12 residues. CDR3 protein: CATGQGGTEAFF. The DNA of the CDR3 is TGTGCCACCGGACAGGGGGGGACTGAAGCTTTCTTT.

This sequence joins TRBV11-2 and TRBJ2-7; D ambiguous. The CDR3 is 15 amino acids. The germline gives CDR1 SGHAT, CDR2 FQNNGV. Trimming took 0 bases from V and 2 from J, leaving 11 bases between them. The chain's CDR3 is CASSLEIGSAYEQYF. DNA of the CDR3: TGTGCCAGCAGCTTAGAGATCGGGTCTGCCTACGAGCAGTACTTC.